The present T cell receptor (beta chain) was sequenced within a study of T cells in women clearing cervical HPV infection. Here immunoSEQ multiplex PCR was the method, and the copy in TCRdb shows in-frame clones only, minus some. The sample's table shows approximately 15,000 clones. Notes on this clone: The CDR3 is cut off 3 residues early in the read; its end comes from the germline J gene.

The CDR3 is 16 residues long. From germline, CDR1 is SGHRS and CDR2 YFSETQ. The ends lost 3 bases at V and 1 base at J; junction bases unmatched: 3. V gene TRBV5-1 combines with J gene TRBJ2-4, with 11 bases that match TRBD2. The specimen was blood buffy coat. The TCR originated in a woman between 18 and 69 years old with a cervical HPV16 infection that either progressed to CIN3+ or cleared (not recorded which). CDR3 DNA, as far as it was read: TGCGCCAGCAGCTCGACTAGCGGGATTGCCAAAAACATT. It translates to CASSSTSGIAKNI. The whole CDR3 sequence reads CASSSTSGIAKNIQYF.